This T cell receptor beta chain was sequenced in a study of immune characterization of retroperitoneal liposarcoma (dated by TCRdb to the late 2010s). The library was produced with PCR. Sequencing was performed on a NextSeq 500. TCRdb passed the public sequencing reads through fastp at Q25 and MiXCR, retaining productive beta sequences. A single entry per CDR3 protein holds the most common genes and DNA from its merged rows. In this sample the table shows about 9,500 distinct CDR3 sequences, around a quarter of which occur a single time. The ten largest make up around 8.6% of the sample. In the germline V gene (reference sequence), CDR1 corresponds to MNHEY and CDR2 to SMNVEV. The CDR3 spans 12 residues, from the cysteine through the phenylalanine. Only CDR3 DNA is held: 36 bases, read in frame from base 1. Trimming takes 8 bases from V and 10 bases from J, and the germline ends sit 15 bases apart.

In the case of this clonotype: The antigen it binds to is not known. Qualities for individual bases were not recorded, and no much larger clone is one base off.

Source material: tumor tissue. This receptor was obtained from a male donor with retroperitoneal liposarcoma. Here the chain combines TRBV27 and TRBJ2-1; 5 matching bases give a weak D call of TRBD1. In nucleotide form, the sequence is TGTGCCAGCGGAAAGACAGTCTACGAGCAGTTCTTC. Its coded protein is CASGKTVYEQFF.